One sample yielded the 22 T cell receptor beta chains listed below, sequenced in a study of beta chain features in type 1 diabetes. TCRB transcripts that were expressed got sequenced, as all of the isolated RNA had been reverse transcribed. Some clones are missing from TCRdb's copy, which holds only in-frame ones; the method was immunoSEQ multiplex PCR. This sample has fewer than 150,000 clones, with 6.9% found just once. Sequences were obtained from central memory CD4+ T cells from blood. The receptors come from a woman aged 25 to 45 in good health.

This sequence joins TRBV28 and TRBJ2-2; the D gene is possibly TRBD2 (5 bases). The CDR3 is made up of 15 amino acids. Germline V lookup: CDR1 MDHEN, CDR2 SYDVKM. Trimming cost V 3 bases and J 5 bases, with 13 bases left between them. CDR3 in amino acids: CASSLIGSGTGELFF. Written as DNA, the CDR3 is TGTGCCAGCAGTTTGATTGGGTCGGGGACCGGGGAGCTGTTTTTT. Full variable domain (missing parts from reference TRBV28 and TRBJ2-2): DVKVTQSSRYLVKRTGEKVFLECVQDMDHENMFWYRQDPGLGLRLIYFSYDVKMKEKGDIPEGYSVSREKKERFSLILESASTNQTSMYLCASSLIGSGTGELFFGEGSRLTVL.

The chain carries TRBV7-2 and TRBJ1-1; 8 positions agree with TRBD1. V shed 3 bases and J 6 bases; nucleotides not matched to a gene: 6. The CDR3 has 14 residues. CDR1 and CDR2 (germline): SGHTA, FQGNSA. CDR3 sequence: CASSLGQAGSEAFF. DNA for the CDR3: TGTGCCAGCAGCTTGGGACAGGCAGGCTCTGAAGCTTTCTTT.

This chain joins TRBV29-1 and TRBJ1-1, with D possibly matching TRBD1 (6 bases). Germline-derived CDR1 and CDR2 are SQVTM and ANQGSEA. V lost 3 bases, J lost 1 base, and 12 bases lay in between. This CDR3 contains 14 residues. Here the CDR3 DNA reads TGCAGCGTTGACTTGACAGGAAAGAACACTGAAGCTTTCTTT. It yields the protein CSVDLTGKNTEAFF.

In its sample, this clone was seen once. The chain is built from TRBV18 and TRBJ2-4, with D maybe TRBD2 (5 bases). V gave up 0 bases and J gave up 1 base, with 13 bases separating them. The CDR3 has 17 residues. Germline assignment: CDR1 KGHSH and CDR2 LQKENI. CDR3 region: CASSPPYEGAAKNIQYF. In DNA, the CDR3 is TGTGCCAGCTCACCACCGTATGAGGGCGCGGCCAAAAACATTCAGTACTTC.

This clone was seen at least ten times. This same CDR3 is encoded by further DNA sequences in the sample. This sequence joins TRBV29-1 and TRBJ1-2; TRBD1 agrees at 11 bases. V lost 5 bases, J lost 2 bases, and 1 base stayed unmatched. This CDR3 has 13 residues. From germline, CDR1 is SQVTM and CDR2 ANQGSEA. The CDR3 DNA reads TGCAGCGTTCGGACAGGGGGCAACTATGGCTACACCTTC. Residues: CSVRTGGNYGYTF.

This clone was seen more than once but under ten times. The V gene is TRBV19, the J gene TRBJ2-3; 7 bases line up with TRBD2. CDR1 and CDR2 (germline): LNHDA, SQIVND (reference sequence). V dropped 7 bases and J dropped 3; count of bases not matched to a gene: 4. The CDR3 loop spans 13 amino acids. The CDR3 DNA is TGTGCCAGTACGAAAGCGGGGACAGATACGCAGTATTTT. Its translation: CASTKAGTDTQYF. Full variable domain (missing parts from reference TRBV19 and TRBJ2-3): DGGITQSPKYLFRKEGQNVTLSCEQNLNHDAMYWYRQDPGQGLRLIYYSQIVNDFQKGDIAEGYSVSREKKESFPLTVTSAQKNPTAFYLCASTKAGTDTQYFGPGTRLTVL.

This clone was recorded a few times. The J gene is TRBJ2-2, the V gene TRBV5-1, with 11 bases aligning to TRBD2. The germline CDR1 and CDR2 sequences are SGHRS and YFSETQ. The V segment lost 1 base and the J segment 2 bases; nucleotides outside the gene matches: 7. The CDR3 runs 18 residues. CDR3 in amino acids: CASSLRSSGRRNTGELFF. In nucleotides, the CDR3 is TGCGCCAGCAGCTTGAGGTCTAGCGGGAGGCGAAACACCGGGGAGCTGTTTTTT.

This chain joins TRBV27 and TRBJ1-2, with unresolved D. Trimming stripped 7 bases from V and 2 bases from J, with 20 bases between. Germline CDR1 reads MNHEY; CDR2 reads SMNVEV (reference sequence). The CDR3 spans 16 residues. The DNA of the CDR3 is TGTGCCAGCAAAGCACGGACGGGAAGAATGAACTATGGCTACACCTTC. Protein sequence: CASKARTGRMNYGYTF.

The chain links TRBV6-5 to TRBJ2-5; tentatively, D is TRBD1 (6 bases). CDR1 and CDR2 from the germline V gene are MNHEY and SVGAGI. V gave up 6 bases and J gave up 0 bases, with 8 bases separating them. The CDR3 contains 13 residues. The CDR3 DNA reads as TGTGCCAGCAGACAGGGTGACCAAGAGACCCAGTACTTC. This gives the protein CASRQGDQETQYF.

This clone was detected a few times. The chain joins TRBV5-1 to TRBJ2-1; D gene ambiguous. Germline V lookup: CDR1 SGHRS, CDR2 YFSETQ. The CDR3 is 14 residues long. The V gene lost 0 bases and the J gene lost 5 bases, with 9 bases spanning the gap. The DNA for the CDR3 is TGCGCCAGCAGCTTGGCGGGTAGGAACAATGAGCAGTTCTTC. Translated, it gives CASSLAGRNNEQFF.

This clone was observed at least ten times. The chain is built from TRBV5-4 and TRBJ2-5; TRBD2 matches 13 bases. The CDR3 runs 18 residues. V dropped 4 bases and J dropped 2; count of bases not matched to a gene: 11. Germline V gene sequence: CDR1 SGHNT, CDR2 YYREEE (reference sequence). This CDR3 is CASSNDSPGLAGQETQYF. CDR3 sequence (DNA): TGTGCCAGCAGCAACGACTCACCGGGACTAGCGGGGCAAGAGACCCAGTACTTC.

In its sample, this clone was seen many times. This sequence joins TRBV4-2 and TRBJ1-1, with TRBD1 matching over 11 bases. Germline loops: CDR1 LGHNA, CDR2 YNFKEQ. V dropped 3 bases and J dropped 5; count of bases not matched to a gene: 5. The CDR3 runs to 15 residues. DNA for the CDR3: TGTGCCAGCAGCCACATGGGACAGGGGGGGACTGAAGCTTTCTTT. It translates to CASSHMGQGGTEAFF.

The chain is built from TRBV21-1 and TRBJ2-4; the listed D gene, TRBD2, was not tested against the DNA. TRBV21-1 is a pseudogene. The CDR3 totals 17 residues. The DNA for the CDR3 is TGTGCCAGCAGCAAGGCCCTGCTAGCGATACCCAAAAACATTCAGTACTTC. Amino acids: CASSKALLAIPKNIQYF.

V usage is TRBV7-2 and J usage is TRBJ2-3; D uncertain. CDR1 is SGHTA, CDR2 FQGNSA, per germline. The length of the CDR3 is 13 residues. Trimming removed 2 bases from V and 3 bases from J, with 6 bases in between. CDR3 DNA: TGTGCCAGCAGCTTATCCCGTACAGATACGCAGTATTTT. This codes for CASSLSRTDTQYF. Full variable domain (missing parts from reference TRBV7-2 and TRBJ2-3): GAGVSQSPSNKVTEKGKDVELRCDPISGHTALYWYRQSLGQGLEFLIYFQGNSAPDKSGLPSDRFSAERTGGSVSTLTIQRTQQEDSAVYLCASSLSRTDTQYFGPGTRLTVL.

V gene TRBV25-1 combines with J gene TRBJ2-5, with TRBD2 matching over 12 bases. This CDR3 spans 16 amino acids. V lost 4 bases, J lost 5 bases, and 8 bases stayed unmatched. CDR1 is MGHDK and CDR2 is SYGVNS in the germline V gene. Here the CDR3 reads CASSASSGRAGETQYF. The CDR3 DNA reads TGTGCCAGCAGTGCCTCTAGCGGGAGGGCCGGGGAGACCCAGTACTTC.

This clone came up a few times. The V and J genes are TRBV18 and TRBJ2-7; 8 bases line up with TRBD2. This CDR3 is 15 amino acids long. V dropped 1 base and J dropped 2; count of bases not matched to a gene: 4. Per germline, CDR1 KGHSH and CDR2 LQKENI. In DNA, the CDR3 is TGTGCCAGCTCACCACGAGCGGGAGCAACCTACGAGCAGTACTTC. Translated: CASSPRAGATYEQYF.

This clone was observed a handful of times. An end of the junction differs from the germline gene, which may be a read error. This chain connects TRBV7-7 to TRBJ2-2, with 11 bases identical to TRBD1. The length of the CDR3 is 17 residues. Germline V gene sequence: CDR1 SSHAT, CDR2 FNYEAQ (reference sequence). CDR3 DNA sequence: TGTGCTAGCAGCGTGGCCGGGACAGGGGGTAACACCGGGGAGCTGTTTTTT. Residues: CASSVAGTGGNTGELFF.

Written as DNA, the CDR3 is TGTGCCAGTAGTATCTATTTGACAGGGTTGGGCGGGGAGCTGTTTTTT. This gives the protein CASSIYLTGLGGELFF. The chain combines TRBV19 with TRBJ2-2, with 7 bases fitting TRBD1. The CDR3 totals 16 residues. V lost 3 bases and J lost 7; bases outside the gene matches: 11. Germline CDR1 LNHDA, CDR2 SQIVND (reference sequence).

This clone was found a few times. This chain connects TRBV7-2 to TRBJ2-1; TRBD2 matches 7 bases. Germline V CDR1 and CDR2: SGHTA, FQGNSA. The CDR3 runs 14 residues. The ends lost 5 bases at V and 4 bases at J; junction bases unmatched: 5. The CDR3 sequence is CASSPSGAYNEQFF. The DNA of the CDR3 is TGTGCCAGCAGCCCCAGCGGGGCTTACAATGAGCAGTTCTTC.

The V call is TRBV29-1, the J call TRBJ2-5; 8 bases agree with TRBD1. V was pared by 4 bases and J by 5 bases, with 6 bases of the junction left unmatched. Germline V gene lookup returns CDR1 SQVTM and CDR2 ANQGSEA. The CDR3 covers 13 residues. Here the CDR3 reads CSVAGQGVETQYF. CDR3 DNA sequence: TGCAGCGTTGCTGGACAGGGTGTCGAGACCCAGTACTTC.

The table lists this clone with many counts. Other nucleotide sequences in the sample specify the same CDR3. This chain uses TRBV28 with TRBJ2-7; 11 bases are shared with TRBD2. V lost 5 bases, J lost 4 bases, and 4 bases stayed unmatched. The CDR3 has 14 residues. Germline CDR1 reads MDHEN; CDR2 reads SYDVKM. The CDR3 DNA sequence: TGTGCCAGCAGTCCTGGGACTAGCGGATACGAGCAGTACTTC. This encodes CASSPGTSGYEQYF.

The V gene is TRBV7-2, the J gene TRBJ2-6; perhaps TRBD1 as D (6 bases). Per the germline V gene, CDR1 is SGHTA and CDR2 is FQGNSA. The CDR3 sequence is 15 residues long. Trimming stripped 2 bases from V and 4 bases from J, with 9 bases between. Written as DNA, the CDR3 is TGTGCCAGCAGCTTAACAGGGAGAGGGGCCAACGTCCTGACTTTC. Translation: CASSLTGRGANVLTF.